This entry is about one T cell receptor beta chain. The sample is drawn from a study of blood T cell repertoires in COVID-19. Across the study: Italy, Spain and the United States were the sources of the convalescent and acute COVID-19 samples.

In the authors' workflow: Researchers report that nucleated cell counts were estimated from reference gene primer amplification. Data came from immunoSEQ multiplex PCR; TCRdb stores just in-frame clones and leaves some out. D and trimming were read from the DNA, whereas the V and J calls and clone size are those reported in that table. The table includes roughly 170,000 clones, around 85% detected once. Trimming shortened V by 2 bases and J by 4 bases, and 17 bases separated the two germline ends. Germline V gene data show CDR1 as GTSNPN and CDR2 as SVGIG (reference sequence). The CDR3 sequence is 15 residues long.

The chain joins TRBV30 to TRBJ1-2; weak D call: TRBD1 (5 bases). This sequence originates from a man between 65 and 85 years old with active or convalescent COVID-19. The material sequenced was peripheral blood. The CDR3: CAWSQGAVLSYGYTF. The CDR3 DNA is TGTGCCTGGAGTCAAGGGGCTGTACTGAGCTATGGCTACACCTTC.